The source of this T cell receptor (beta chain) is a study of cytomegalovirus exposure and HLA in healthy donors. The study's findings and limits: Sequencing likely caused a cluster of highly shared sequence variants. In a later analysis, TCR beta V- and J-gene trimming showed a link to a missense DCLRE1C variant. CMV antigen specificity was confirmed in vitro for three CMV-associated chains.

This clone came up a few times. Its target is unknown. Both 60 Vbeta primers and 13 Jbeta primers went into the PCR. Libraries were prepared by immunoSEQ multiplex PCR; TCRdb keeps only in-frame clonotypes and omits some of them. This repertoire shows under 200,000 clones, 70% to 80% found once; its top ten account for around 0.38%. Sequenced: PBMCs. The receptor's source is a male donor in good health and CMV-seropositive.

This chain's CDR3 is CASLQGETEKLFF. CDR3 coding DNA: TGTGCCAGCTTGCAGGGGGAGACCGAAAAACTGTTTTTT. The V call is TRBV2, the J call TRBJ1-4; 7 bases map to TRBD1. V gave up 8 bases and J gave up 8 bases; unmatched junction bases: 8. CDR1 is SNHLY and CDR2 is FYNNEI in the germline V gene. The CDR3 is 13 amino acids.